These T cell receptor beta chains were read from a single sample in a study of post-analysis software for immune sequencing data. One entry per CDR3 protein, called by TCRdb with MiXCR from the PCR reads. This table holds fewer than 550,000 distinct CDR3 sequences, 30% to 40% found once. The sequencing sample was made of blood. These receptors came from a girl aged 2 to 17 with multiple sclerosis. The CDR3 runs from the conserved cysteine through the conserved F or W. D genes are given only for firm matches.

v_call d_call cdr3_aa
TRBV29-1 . CSVEDQGTEAFF
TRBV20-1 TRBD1 CNARDRAEYQPQHF
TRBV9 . CASSLRPQGETQYF
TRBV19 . CASRGLGQPATQYF
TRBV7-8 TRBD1 CASSLGTGPYGYTF
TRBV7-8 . CASSTPSQTYEQYF
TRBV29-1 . CSVGPLAAGELFF
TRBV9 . CASSDGTLLSKSYGYTF
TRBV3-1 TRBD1 CASSPEVGQAFEKLFF
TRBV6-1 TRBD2 CASTRAGASGNTQYF
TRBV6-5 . CASSYSGGSYGYTF
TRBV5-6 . CASSLWLGRGTEAFF
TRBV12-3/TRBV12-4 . CASRLLSGNSPLHF
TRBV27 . CASSPHWGIRGTDTQYF
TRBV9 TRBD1 CASTQSGTEGTEAFF
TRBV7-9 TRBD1 CASSNRGYSYNEQFF
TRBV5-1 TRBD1 CASRRTGVDEQYF
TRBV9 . CASSVGAGIQETQYF
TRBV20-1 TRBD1 CSATKGAAGELFF
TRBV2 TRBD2 CASSESGGRADTQYF
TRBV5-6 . CASSLLPGEAFF
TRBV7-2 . CASSVTRTQETQYF
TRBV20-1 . CSGNDRVNEKLFF
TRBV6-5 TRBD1 CASSRGHGEQYF
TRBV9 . CASSVGGEAKTQYF
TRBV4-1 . CASSQAYLQAQYF
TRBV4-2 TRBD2 CASSLAWLAGAKLDNEQFF
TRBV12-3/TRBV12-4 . CASSFRVQSDTQYF
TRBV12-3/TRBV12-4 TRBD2 CASSAGGSSTDTQYF
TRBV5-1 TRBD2 CASSLSTGLAGGPSTDTQYF
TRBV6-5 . CASSYPRFGSSTDTQYF
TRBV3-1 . CASSQGGLPNYGYTF
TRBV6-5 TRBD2 CASQRGPSYEQYF
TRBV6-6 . CASSYLGRSSNEQFF
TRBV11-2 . CASSPLGRVNTEAFF
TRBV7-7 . CASSAFGAEQETQYF
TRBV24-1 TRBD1 CATSDYQGQGDWNEQFF
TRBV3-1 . CASSHLLDSLEVFF
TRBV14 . CASSQDAWRGYTF
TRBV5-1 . CASSLQWDTEQYF
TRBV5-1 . CASSSGGSDNEQFF
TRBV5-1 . CASSPPAGQETQYF
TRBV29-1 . CSVEDLGAKYF
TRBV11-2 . CASSLVGGETEAFF
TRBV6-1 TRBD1 CASTYTPGQGAINYGYTF
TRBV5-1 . CASSPWGGAADTQYF
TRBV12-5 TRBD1 CAWGTVGLYSPLHF
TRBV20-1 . CSAGVPSGANVLTF
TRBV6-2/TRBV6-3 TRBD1 CASSYGSGQGRYEQYF
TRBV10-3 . CAISSGINGYTF